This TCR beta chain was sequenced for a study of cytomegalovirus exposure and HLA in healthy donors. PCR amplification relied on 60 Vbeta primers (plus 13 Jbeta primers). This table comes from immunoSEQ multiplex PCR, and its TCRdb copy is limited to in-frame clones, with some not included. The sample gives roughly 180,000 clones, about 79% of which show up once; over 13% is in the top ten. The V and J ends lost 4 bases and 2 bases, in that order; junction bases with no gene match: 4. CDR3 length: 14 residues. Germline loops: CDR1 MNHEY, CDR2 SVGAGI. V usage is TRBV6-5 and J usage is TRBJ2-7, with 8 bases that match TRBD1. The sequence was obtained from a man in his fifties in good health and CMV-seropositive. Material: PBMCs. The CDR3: CASSWGQAAYEQYF. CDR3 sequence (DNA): TGTGCCAGCAGTTGGGGACAGGCGGCCTACGAGCAGTACTTC.